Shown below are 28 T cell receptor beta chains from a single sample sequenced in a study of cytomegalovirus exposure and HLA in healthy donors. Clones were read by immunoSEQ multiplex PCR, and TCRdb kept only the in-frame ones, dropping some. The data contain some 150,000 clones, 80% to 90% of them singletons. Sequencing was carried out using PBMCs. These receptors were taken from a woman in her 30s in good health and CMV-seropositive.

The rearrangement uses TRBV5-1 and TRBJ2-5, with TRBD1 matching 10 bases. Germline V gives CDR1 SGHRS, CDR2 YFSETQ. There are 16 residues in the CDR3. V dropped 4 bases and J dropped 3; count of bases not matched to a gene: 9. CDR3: CASSPRQGASEETQYF. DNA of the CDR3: TGCGCCAGCAGCCCGAGACAGGGGGCTTCAGAAGAGACCCAGTACTTC. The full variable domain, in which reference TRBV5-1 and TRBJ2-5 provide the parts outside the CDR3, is KAGVTQTPRYLIKTRGQQVTLSCSPISGHRSVSWYQQTPGQGLQFLFEYFSETQRNKGNFPGRFSGRQFSNSRSEMNVSTLELGDSALYLCASSPRQGASEETQYFGPGTRLLVL.

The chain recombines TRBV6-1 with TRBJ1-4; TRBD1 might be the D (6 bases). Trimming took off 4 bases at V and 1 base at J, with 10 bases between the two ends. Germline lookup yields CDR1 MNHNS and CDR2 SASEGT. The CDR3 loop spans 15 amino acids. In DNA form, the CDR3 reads TGTGCCAGCAGTGTGGACAGACGAACTAATGAAAAACTGTTTTTT. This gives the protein CASSVDRRTNEKLFF.

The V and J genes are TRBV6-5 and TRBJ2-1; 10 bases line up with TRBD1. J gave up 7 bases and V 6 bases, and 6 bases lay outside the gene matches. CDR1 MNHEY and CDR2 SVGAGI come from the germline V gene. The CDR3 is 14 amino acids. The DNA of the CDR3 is TGTGCCAGCAGAGGGACAGGGGCGATTAATGAGCAGTTCTTC. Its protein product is CASRGTGAINEQFF.

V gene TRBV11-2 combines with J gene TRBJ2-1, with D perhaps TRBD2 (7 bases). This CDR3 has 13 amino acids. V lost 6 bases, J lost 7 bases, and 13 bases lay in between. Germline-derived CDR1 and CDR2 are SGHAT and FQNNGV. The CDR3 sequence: CASSRTRGNEQFF. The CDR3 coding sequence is TGTGCCAGCAGTCGGACTAGGGGGAATGAGCAGTTCTTC. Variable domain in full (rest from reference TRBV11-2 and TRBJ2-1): EAGVAQSPRYKIIEKRQSVAFWCNPISGHATLYWYQQILGQGPKLLIQFQNNGVVDDSQLPKDRFSAERLKGVDSTLKIQPAKLEDSAVYLCASSRTRGNEQFFGPGTRLTVL.

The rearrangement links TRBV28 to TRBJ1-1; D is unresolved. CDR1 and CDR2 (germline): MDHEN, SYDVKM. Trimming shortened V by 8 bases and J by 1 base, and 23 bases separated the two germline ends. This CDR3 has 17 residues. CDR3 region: CASGLSPGRQKNTEAFF. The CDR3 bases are TGTGCCAGCGGACTCTCCCCCGGACGGCAGAAGAACACTGAAGCTTTCTTT.

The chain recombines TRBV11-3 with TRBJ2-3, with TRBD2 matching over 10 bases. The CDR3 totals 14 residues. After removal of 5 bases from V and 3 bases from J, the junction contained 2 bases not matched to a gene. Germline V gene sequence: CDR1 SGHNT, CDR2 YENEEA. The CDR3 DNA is TGTGCCAGCAGCAGCGGGGGGGATACAGATACGCAGTATTTT. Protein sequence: CASSSGGDTDTQYF.

The CDR3 region has the DNA TGTGCCAGCAGGGTTAACAGTGGCTACACCTTC. Translation gives CASRVNSGYTF. The chain joins TRBV27 to TRBJ1-2, with D uncertain. Trimming took 6 bases from V and 7 from J, leaving 9 bases between them. The CDR3 has 11 residues. The germline CDR1 and CDR2 sequences are MNHEY and SMNVEV (reference sequence).

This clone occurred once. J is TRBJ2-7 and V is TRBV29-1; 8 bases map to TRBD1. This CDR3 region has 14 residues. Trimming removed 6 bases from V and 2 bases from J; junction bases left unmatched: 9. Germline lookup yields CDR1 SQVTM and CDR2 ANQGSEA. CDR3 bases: TGCAGCGTATATGGACAGGGTGCACCCTACGAGCAGTACTTC. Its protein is CSVYGQGAPYEQYF.

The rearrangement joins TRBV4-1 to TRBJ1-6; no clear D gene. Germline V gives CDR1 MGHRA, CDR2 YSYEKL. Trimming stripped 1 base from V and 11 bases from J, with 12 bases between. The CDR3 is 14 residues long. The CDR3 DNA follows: TGCGCCAGCAGCCAAGTACAGTTGATGACACCCCTCCACTTT. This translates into CASSQVQLMTPLHF.

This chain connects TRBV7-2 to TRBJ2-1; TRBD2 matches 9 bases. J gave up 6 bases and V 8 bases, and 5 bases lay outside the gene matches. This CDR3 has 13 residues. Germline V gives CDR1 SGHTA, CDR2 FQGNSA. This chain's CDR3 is CASGLAGRNEQFF. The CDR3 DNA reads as TGTGCCAGCGGGCTAGCGGGGCGCAATGAGCAGTTCTTC.

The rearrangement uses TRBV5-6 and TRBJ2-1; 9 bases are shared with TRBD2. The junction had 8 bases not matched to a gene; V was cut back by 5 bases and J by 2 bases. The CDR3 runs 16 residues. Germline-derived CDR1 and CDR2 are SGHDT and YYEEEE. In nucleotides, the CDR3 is TGTGCCAGCAGTCCACCGGGACTAGCCCCCTACAATGAGCAGTTCTTC. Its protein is CASSPPGLAPYNEQFF.

The CDR3 here is CASSLRLTSGAGPQETQYF. DNA of the CDR3: TGTGCCAGCAGTTTACGCCTGACTAGCGGGGCGGGCCCCCAAGAGACCCAGTACTTC. The V call is TRBV28, the J call TRBJ2-5; 11 bases line up with TRBD2. The germline V gene has CDR1 MDHEN and CDR2 SYDVKM. V shed 2 bases, J shed 1 base, and the junction held 12 bases outside the gene matches. This CDR3 is built from 19 residues.

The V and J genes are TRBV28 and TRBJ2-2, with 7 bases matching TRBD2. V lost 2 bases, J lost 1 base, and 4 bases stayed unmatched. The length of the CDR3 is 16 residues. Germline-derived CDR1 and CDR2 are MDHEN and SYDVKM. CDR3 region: CASSLELALNTGELFF. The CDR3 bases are TGTGCCAGCAGTTTAGAACTAGCGTTGAACACCGGGGAGCTGTTTTTT.

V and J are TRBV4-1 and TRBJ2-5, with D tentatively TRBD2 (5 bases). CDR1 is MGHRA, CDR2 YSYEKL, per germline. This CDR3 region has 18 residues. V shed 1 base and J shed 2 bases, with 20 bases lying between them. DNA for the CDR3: TGCGCCAGCAGCCAAGGCCCTTCACTAGTAGCAAATCAAGAGACCCAGTACTTC. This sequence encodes CASSQGPSLVANQETQYF.

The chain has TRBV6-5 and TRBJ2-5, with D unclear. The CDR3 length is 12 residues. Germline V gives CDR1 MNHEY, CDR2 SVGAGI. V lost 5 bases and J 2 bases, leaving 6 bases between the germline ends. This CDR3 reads CASSTTQETQYF. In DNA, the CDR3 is TGTGCCAGCAGTACCACACAAGAGACCCAGTACTTC.

CDR3 sequence (DNA): TGCGCCAGCAGCCCGCAGGGGGCCTGGGAGACCCAGTACTTC. Translating gives CASSPQGAWETQYF. The chain employs TRBV5-1 and TRBJ2-5, with 8 nucleotides matching TRBD1. This CDR3 spans 14 amino acids. CDR1 and CDR2 (germline): SGHRS, YFSETQ. The V and J ends lost 4 bases and 5 bases, in that order; junction bases with no gene match: 7.

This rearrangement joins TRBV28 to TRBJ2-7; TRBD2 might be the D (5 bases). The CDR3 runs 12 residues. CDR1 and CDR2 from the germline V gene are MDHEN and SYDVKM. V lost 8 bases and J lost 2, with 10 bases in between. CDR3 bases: TGTGCCAGCCAAGCGACTACCTACGAGCAGTACTTC. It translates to CASQATTYEQYF. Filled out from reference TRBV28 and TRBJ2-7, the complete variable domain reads DVKVTQSSRYLVKRTGEKVFLECVQDMDHENMFWYRQDPGLGLRLIYFSYDVKMKEKGDIPEGYSVSREKKERFSLILESASTNQTSMYLCASQATTYEQYFGPGTRLTVT.

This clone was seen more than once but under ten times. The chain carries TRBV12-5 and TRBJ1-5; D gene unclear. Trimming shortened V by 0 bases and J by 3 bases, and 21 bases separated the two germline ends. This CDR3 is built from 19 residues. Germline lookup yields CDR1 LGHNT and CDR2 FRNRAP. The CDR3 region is CASGLVKDGSGVINQPQHF. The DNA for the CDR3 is TGTGCTAGTGGTTTGGTTAAGGACGGATCCGGGGTCATCAATCAGCCCCAGCATTTT.

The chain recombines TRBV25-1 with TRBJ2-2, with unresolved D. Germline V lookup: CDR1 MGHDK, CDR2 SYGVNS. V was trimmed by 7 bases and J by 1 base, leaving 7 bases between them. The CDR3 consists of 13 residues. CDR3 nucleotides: TGTGCCAGCACCCTTCGGAACACCGGGGAGCTGTTTTTT. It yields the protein CASTLRNTGELFF.

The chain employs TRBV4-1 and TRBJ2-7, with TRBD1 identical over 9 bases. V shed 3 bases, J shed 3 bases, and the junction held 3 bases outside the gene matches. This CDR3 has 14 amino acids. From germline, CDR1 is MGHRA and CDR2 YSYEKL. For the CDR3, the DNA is TGCGCCAGCAGCCACGCGGGACAGGGCTACGAGCAGTACTTC. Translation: CASSHAGQGYEQYF.

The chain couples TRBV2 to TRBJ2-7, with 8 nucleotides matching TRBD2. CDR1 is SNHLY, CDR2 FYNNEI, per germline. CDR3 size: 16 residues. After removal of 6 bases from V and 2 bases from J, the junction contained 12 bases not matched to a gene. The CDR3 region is CASSLEERETPYEQYF. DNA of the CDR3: TGTGCCAGCAGCCTTGAGGAGCGGGAGACCCCCTACGAGCAGTACTTC. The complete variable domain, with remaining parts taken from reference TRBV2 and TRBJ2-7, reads EPEVTQTPSHQVTQMGQEVILRCVPISNHLYFYWYRQILGQKVEFLVSFYNNEISEKSEIFDDQFSVERPDGSNFTLKIRSTKLEDSAMYFCASSLEERETPYEQYFGPGTRLTVT.

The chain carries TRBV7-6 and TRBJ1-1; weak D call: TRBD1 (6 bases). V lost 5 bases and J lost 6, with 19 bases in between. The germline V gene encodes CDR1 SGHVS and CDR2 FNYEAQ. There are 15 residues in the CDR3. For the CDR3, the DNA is TGTGCCAGCAGCCACATACTTAACAGGGCGGCTGAAGCTTTCTTT. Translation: CASSHILNRAAEAFF.

CDR3 DNA: TGTGCCAGCAGCTCCACCCAGCGGGAGGGTACCTACGAGCAGTACTTC. Translating gives CASSSTQREGTYEQYF. The V call is TRBV13, the J call TRBJ2-7; TRBD2 matches at 10 bases. This CDR3 is built from 16 residues. Looked up from germline, CDR1 is PRHDT and CDR2 is FYEKMQ (reference sequence). Trimming cost V 4 bases and J 2 bases; bases outside gene matches: 8.

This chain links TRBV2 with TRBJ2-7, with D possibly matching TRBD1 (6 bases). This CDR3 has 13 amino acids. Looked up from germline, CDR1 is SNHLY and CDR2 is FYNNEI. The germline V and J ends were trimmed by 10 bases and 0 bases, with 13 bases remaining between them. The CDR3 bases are TGTGCCAACGGACAGCGAAGCTCCTACGAGCAGTACTTC. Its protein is CANGQRSSYEQYF.

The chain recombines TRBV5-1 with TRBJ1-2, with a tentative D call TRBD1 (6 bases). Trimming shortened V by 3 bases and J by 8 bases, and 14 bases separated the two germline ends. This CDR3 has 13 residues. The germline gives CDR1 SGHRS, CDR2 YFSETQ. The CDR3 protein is CASSSDSRWGYTF. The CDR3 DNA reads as TGCGCCAGCAGCTCGGACAGTCGGTGGGGCTACACCTTC.

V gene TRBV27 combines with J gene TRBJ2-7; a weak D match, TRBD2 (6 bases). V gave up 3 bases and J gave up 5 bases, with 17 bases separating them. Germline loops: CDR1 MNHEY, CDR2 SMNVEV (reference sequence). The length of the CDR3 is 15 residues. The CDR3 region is CASSFVAGSTNEQYF. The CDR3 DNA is TGTGCCAGCAGTTTCGTGGCCGGGAGCACCAACGAGCAGTACTTC.

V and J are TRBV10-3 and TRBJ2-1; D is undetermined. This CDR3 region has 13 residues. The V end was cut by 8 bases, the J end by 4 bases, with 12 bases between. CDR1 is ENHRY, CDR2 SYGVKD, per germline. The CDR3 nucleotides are TGTGCCATCGGAGTCCTCCTATACAATGAGCAGTTCTTC. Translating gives CAIGVLLYNEQFF.

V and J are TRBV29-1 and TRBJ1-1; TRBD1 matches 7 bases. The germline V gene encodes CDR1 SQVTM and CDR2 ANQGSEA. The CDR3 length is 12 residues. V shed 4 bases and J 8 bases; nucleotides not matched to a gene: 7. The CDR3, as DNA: TGCAGCGTTGCCCCGTGGGACAGAGAAGCTTTCTTT. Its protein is CSVAPWDREAFF. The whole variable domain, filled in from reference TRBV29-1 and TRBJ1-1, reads SAVISQKPSRDICQRGTSLTIQCQVDSQVTMMFWYRQQPGQSLTLIATANQGSEATYESGFVIDKFPISRPNLTFSTLTVSNMSPEDSSIYLCSVAPWDREAFFGQGTRLTVV.